This T cell receptor (beta chain) is from a study of cytomegalovirus exposure and HLA in healthy donors. The CDR3 covers 13 residues. Trimming left V 2 bases short and J 0 bases short, with 5 bases between. Per germline, CDR1 MDHEN and CDR2 SYDVKM. Regarding the study as a whole: Presence/absence analyses treated sequencing depth as roughly uniform across donors. Follow-up analysis later connected one missense variant in DCLRE1C with trimming of TCR beta V- and J-genes.

Concerning this clone itself: The antigen is not known.

Primers: 60 Vbeta forward and 13 Jbeta reverse. Produced via immunoSEQ multiplex PCR; TCRdb's table is partial and in-frame only. Its listing shows over 75,000 clones. The chain recombines TRBV28 with TRBJ2-7; D not resolved. Sequencing was performed on PBMCs. The TCR originated in a man in his fifties or sixties in good health and CMV-seronegative. CDR3 sequence: CASSLRHSYEQYF. DNA for the CDR3: TGTGCCAGCAGTTTAAGACACTCCTACGAGCAGTACTTC. Full variable domain (rest looked up from reference TRBV28 and TRBJ2-7): DVKVTQSSRYLVKRTGEKVFLECVQDMDHENMFWYRQDPGLGLRLIYFSYDVKMKEKGDIPEGYSVSREKKERFSLILESASTNQTSMYLCASSLRHSYEQYFGPGTRLTVT.